Presented here are 24 T cell receptor beta chains from one specimen sequenced in a study of sequential checkpoint blockade in melanoma. Treatment of the sample: randomized to nivolumab then ipilimumab (arm A) or the reverse (arm B). TCRdb keeps only in-frame clones here, not all; method: immunoSEQ multiplex PCR. This sample has about 7,400 clones, with around 22% found just once. The specimen comprised tumor tissue (inferred from file names), sampled from a patient given nivolumab and ipilimumab in sequence. The origin of the receptors is a human donor with melanoma.

The chain recombines TRBV5-1 with TRBJ2-1, with D perhaps matching TRBD1 or TRBD2 (6 bases each). Germline V gene data show CDR1 as SGHRS and CDR2 as YFSETQ. V shed 6 bases and J shed 4 bases, with 14 bases lying between them. The CDR3 runs 14 residues. The CDR3 region is CASNGGGLYNEQFF. In DNA form, the CDR3 reads TGCGCCAGCAACGGGGGCGGTCTTTACAATGAGCAGTTCTTC. Based on the CDR3 plus reference TRBV5-1 and TRBJ2-1, the full variable domain is KAGVTQTPRYLIKTRGQQVTLSCSPISGHRSVSWYQQTPGQGLQFLFEYFSETQRNKGNFPGRFSGRQFSNSRSEMNVSTLELGDSALYLCASNGGGLYNEQFFGPGTRLTVL.

As regards this clone: Other nucleotide sequences from this sample produce the same CDR3. The chain uses TRBV19 and TRBJ2-7; TRBD2 might be the D (6 bases). V shed 3 bases and J shed 2 bases, with 11 bases lying between them. The CDR3 loop spans 14 amino acids. Germline CDR1 reads LNHDA; CDR2 reads SQIVND (reference sequence). The CDR3 is CASSITGATYEQYF. In nucleotides, the CDR3 is TGTGCCAGTAGTATCACGGGAGCCACCTACGAGCAGTACTTC.

This sequence joins TRBV30 and TRBJ2-1, with D possibly being TRBD2 (6 bases). CDR1 and CDR2 (germline): GTSNPN, SVGIG (reference sequence). The CDR3 has 15 residues. The V and J ends lost 5 bases and 7 bases respectively, with 21 bases between them. The CDR3 loop reads CAWGAGSGPLNEQFF. CDR3 bases: TGTGCCTGGGGGGCGGGATCTGGTCCTCTTAATGAGCAGTTCTTC.

The chain links TRBV15 to TRBJ2-5, with 7 positions matching TRBD2. With V trimmed by 1 base and J by 1 base, 6 bases remained unmatched. This CDR3 region has 16 residues. Germline CDR1 LNHNV, CDR2 YYDKDF (reference sequence). CDR3 coding DNA: TGTGCCACCAGCAGAGTTGCAGCGGGGTCCCAAGAGACCCAGTACTTC. Its protein is CATSRVAAGSQETQYF.

With respect to this clone: Other DNA sequences within the sample encode an identical CDR3. V usage is TRBV30 and J usage is TRBJ1-1; D possibly corresponds to TRBD1 (5 bases). The V end was cut by 0 bases, the J end by 0 bases, with 8 bases between. This CDR3 comprises 14 residues. Germline loops: CDR1 GTSNPN, CDR2 SVGIG (reference sequence). The CDR3 region is CAWSVSGVNTEAFF. The CDR3 DNA is TGTGCCTGGAGTGTTTCGGGGGTGAACACTGAAGCTTTCTTT.

This clone came up a few times. The J gene is TRBJ2-7, the V gene TRBV11-3, with D maybe TRBD1 (6 bases). Germline V gene sequence: CDR1 SGHNT, CDR2 YENEEA. The CDR3 has 14 residues. Trimming removed 5 bases at V and 1 base at J, with 12 bases between. CDR3 nucleotides: TGTGCCAGCAGCCAGGGACACCAGTCCTACGAGCAGTACTTC. This encodes CASSQGHQSYEQYF.

The J gene is TRBJ2-1, the V gene TRBV9, with D possibly being TRBD2 (5 bases). V lost 3 bases and J lost 0, with 16 bases in between. The CDR3 covers 17 residues. The germline gives CDR1 SGDLS, CDR2 YYNGEE. The CDR3 nucleotides read TGTGCCAGCAGCGCTCGAGGAGCGGAGAGCTCCTACAATGAGCAGTTCTTC. Its translation is CASSARGAESSYNEQFF.

The chain couples TRBV18 to TRBJ2-7, with TRBD1 identical over 8 bases. Unmatched junction bases numbered 29, after V lost 3 bases and J lost 4 bases. The CDR3 spans 22 residues. Germline V gene data show CDR1 as KGHSH and CDR2 as LQKENI. The CDR3 DNA follows: TGTGCCAGCTCACCCAGCGTAGAGGTGAGGACAGGGCAATTGATAAACCTGTACGAGCAGTACTTC. Translating gives CASSPSVEVRTGQLINLYEQYF. Full variable domain (rest looked up from reference TRBV18 and TRBJ2-7): NAGVMQNPRHLVRRRGQEARLRCSPMKGHSHVYWYRQLPEEGLKFMVYLQKENIIDESGMPKERFSAEFPKEGPSILRIQQVVRGDSAAYFCASSPSVEVRTGQLINLYEQYFGPGTRLTVT.

This clone was detected a few times. This sequence joins TRBV28 and TRBJ2-2; possibly TRBD2 for D (5 bases). V lost 6 bases and J lost 0, with 17 bases in between. The CDR3 is made up of 17 amino acids. Germline V lookup: CDR1 MDHEN, CDR2 SYDVKM. CDR3 sequence (DNA): TGTGCCAGCAGGCAACCCCTAGCTCTGGCGAACACCGGGGAGCTGTTTTTT. It specifies CASRQPLALANTGELFF. Drawing the rest from reference TRBV28 and TRBJ2-2, the complete variable domain is DVKVTQSSRYLVKRTGEKVFLECVQDMDHENMFWYRQDPGLGLRLIYFSYDVKMKEKGDIPEGYSVSREKKERFSLILESASTNQTSMYLCASRQPLALANTGELFFGEGSRLTVL.

The table lists this clone with many counts. The rearrangement uses TRBV11-3 and TRBJ1-6, with TRBD1 as a possible D gene (6 bases). The CDR3 consists of 14 residues. V gave up 1 base and J gave up 9 bases, with 10 bases separating them. Looked up from germline, CDR1 is SGHNT and CDR2 is YENEEA. CDR3 amino acids: CASSLVQGGSPLHF. Written as DNA, the CDR3 is TGTGCCAGCAGCTTAGTACAGGGAGGTTCACCCCTCCACTTT. The entire variable domain, with the rest obtained from reference TRBV11-3 and TRBJ1-6, is as follows: EAGVVQSPRYKIIEKKQPVAFWCNPISGHNTLYWYLQNLGQGPELLIRYENEEAVDDSQLPKDRFSAERLKGVDSTLKIQPAELGDSAVYLCASSLVQGGSPLHFGNGTRLTVT.

This clone was seen more than once but under ten times. The genes are TRBV9 and TRBJ2-2; 10 bases map to TRBD2. Germline CDR1 is SGDLS and CDR2 is YYNGEE. CDR3 length: 16 amino acids. V trimming: 4 bases; J trimming: 2 bases; junction bases outside the gene matches: 5. CDR3 sequence reads: CASSPSSGGNTGELFF. The DNA for the CDR3 is TGTGCCAGCAGCCCCTCTAGCGGGGGTAACACCGGGGAGCTGTTTTTT.

V usage is TRBV5-1 and J usage is TRBJ2-7, with D possibly being TRBD1 (5 bases). CDR1 SGHRS and CDR2 YFSETQ come from the germline V gene. CDR3 length: 14 amino acids. V lost 0 bases to trimming and J lost 5 bases, with 12 bases between them. The CDR3 is CASSLVDSRDEQYF. The CDR3 region has the DNA TGCGCCAGCAGCTTGGTGGATTCCAGGGACGAGCAGTACTTC. Looking up the rest from reference TRBV5-1 and TRBJ2-7 gives the full variable domain: KAGVTQTPRYLIKTRGQQVTLSCSPISGHRSVSWYQQTPGQGLQFLFEYFSETQRNKGNFPGRFSGRQFSNSRSEMNVSTLELGDSALYLCASSLVDSRDEQYFGPGTRLTVT.

The table lists this clone with many counts. This chain uses TRBV9 with TRBJ2-5; 8 bases agree with TRBD1. The V gene's germline CDR1 is SGDLS and CDR2 YYNGEE. V lost 3 bases, J lost 4 bases, and 5 bases stayed unmatched. The CDR3 runs 14 residues. The CDR3 sequence: CASSGRTGTETQYF. In DNA form, the CDR3 reads TGTGCCAGCAGCGGCCGGACAGGGACAGAGACCCAGTACTTC.

This clone is large (0.1 to 1%) by share. This chain links TRBV19 with TRBJ2-1, with 8 positions matching TRBD2. The junction had 14 bases not matched to a gene; V was cut back by 0 bases and J by 4 bases. Germline lookup yields CDR1 LNHDA and CDR2 SQIVND (reference sequence). The CDR3 consists of 19 residues. The DNA of the CDR3 is TGTGCCAGTAGTATAGATGGGGCTAGCGGGCCTTTATTTTACAATGAGCAGTTCTTC. Translating it yields CASSIDGASGPLFYNEQFF.

V is TRBV9 and J is TRBJ1-4, with a possible D match to TRBD1 (6 bases). Trimming removed 0 bases at V and 6 bases at J, with 9 bases between. Germline CDR1 reads SGDLS; CDR2 reads YYNGEE. There are 14 residues in the CDR3. The CDR3, as DNA: TGTGCCAGCAGCGTAGAATACAGGGATGAAAAACTGTTTTTT. As protein: CASSVEYRDEKLFF.

This chain connects TRBV28 to TRBJ2-7, with a possible D match to TRBD1 (6 bases). Germline values: CDR1 MDHEN, CDR2 SYDVKM. Trimming stripped 6 bases from V and 4 bases from J, with 13 bases between. The CDR3 is 13 amino acids. In DNA, the CDR3 is TGTGCCAGCAGCCCCCCCCAGGGGTACGAGCAGTACTTC. Amino acids: CASSPPQGYEQYF.

The gene calls are TRBV10-2 and TRBJ2-7, with 9 positions matching TRBD1. Per germline, CDR1 WSHSY and CDR2 SAAADI. The trim removed 6 bases at V and 3 bases at J, leaving 3 bases unmatched. This CDR3 is built from 13 residues. CDR3 coding DNA: TGCGCCAGCAGAACGGGACAGGGCTACGAGCAGTACTTC. This encodes CASRTGQGYEQYF.

This clone has just a few counts. V usage is TRBV29-1 and J usage is TRBJ1-4; 7 positions match TRBD1. V trimming: 6 bases; J trimming: 2 bases; junction bases outside the gene matches: 3. This CDR3 is built from 13 residues. Looked up from germline, CDR1 is SQVTM and CDR2 is ANQGSEA. The CDR3 nucleotides read TGCAGCGTCAACAGGGGCACTAATGAAAAACTGTTTTTT. Its protein product is CSVNRGTNEKLFF.

This clone is large (0.1 to 1%) by share. This chain joins TRBV6-8 and TRBJ1-2; D unresolved. Germline V CDR1 and CDR2: MNHGY, SAAAGT. This CDR3 contains 14 residues. The ends were cut back, 2 bases at V and 3 bases at J, with 10 bases in the middle. CDR3 region: CASSYGGGYYGYTF. The CDR3, as DNA: TGTGCCAGCAGTTACGGCGGAGGGTACTATGGCTACACCTTC.

J is TRBJ1-4 and V is TRBV5-1; D might be TRBD1 (6 bases). CDR1 and CDR2 from the germline V gene are SGHRS and YFSETQ. V was trimmed by 3 bases and J by 8 bases, leaving 17 bases between them. This CDR3 has 15 amino acids. The CDR3 sequence: CASSSSGGGKEKLFF. CDR3 sequence (DNA): TGCGCCAGCAGCTCCTCGGGAGGGGGGAAGGAAAAACTGTTTTTT.

This chain uses TRBV28 with TRBJ2-1, with D perhaps TRBD1 (6 bases). The germline V gene has CDR1 MDHEN and CDR2 SYDVKM. Deletions cut 11 bases from V and 2 bases from J, with 10 bases between. This CDR3 is 12 amino acids long. The CDR3 DNA is TGTGCCTTACAGGGAACCTACAATGAGCAGTTCTTC. Protein: CALQGTYNEQFF.

This clone occurred once. The genes are TRBV29-1 and TRBJ2-3; D might be TRBD2 (5 bases). The germline V gene has CDR1 SQVTM and CDR2 ANQGSEA. Deletions cut 0 bases from V and 4 bases from J, with 14 bases between. CDR3 length: 15 amino acids. The CDR3 loop reads CSVEDRRGAADTQYF. Written as DNA, the CDR3 is TGCAGCGTTGAAGATCGACGGGGAGCGGCAGATACGCAGTATTTT.

This clone was detected a few times. One end of the junction does not line up with germline, which may come from a read error. V gene TRBV6-8 combines with J gene TRBJ1-3, with D possibly being TRBD1 (5 bases). Germline V CDR1 and CDR2: MNHGY, SAAAGT. This CDR3 spans 13 amino acids. The CDR3 nucleotides are TGTGCCATCAGTACAGGCCCTGGAAACACCATATATTTT. This codes for CAISTGPGNTIYF.

This clone was seen repeatedly, ten times or more. The rearrangement uses TRBV1 and TRBJ2-7; TRBD2 is the table's D call, not checked against the DNA. TRBV1 is deemed a pseudogene. The length of the CDR3 is 19 residues. CDR3 residues: CASSQRLAGGPDGDYEQYF. DNA for the CDR3: TGCGCCAGCAGCCAACGACTAGCGGGGGGACCAGATGGCGACTACGAGCAGTACTTC.